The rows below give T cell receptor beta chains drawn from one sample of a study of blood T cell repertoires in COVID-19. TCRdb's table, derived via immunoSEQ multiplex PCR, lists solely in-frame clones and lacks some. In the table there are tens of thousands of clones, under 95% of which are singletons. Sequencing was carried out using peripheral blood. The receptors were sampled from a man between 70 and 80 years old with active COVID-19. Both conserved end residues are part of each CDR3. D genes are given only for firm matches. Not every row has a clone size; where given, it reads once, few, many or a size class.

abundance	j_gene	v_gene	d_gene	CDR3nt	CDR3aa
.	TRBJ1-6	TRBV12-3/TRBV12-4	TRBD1	TGTGCCAGCAGGGGACAGGGGACCTCACCCCTCCACTTT	CASRGQGTSPLHF
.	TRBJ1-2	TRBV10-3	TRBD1	TGTGCCATCAGGAGGACAGGGAACGGCTACACCTTC	CAIRRTGNGYTF
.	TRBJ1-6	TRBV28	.	TGTGCCAGCAGTCCGACAGCCTATAATTCACCCCTCCACTTT	CASSPTAYNSPLHF
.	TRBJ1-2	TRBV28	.	TGTGCCAGCAGGAAACAGGAGAGCTATGGCTACACCTTC	CASRKQESYGYTF
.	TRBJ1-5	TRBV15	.	TGTGCCACCAGCGAAAGGGGTAGCAATCAGCCCCAGCATTTT	CATSERGSNQPQHF
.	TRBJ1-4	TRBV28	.	TGTGCCAGCAGCCGGAGCTTCCAGGGATGGACTAATGAAAAACTGTTTTTT	CASSRSFQGWTNEKLFF
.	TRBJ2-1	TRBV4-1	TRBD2	TGCGCCAGCAGCCAGGGGACTAGTTCTGAGCAGTTCTTC	CASSQGTSSEQFF
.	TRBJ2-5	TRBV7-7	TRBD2	TGTGCCAGCAGCTTAGGACTAGCGGGAGGGAACCAAGAGACCCAGTACTTC	CASSLGLAGGNQETQYF
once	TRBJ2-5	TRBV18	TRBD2	TGTGCCAGCTCACGTTCTTCTATAAGGACTAGCGGTAAAGAGACCCAGTACTTC	CASSRSSIRTSGKETQYF
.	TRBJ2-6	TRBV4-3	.	TGCGCCAGCAGCCAAGTTGAGGGATCTGGGGCCAACGTCCTGACTTTC	CASSQVEGSGANVLTF
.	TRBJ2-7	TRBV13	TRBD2	TGTGCCAGCAGCTTTCAGCGGGATGCCTACGAGCAGTACTTC	CASSFQRDAYEQYF
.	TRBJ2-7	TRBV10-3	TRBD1	TGTGCCATCAGTGAGCCGACAGGGGCTAGGCCGAAGCGGTCCTACGAGCAGTACTTC	CAISEPTGARPKRSYEQYF
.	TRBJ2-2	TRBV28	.	TGTGCCAGCACTCCCACAACCAGGGGGGTCAGCGCTTCAGACGGGGAGCTGTTTTTT	CASTPTTRGVSASDGELFF
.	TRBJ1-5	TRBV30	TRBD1	TGTGCCTGGAGTCGACAGGGGAGCCAGCCCCAGCATTTT	CAWSRQGSQPQHF
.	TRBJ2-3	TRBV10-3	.	TGTGCCATCAGTGATTCGCAGGGGCCCACAGATACGCAGTATTTT	CAISDSQGPTDTQYF
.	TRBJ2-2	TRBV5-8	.	TGTGCCAGCCTGGACAGCGGCACCGGGGAGCTGTTTTTT	CASLDSGTGELFF
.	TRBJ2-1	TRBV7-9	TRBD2	TGTGCCAGCAGCCCGAAATGGACTAGCGGGAGCTATGAGCAGTTCTTC	CASSPKWTSGSYEQFF
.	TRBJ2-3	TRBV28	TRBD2	TGTGCCAGCAGTGGGGGACTAGCGGCGCAGTATTTT	CASSGGLAAQYF
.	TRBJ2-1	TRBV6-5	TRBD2	TGTGCCAGCAGCCTACTGGGGGGGAGGGCTGGGGAGCAGTTCTTC	CASSLLGGRAGEQFF
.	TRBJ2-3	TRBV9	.	TGTGCCAGCAGCCCTGTAGATACGCAGTATTTT	CASSPVDTQYF
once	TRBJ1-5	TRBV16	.	TGTGCCAGCAGCACGACAGCATATAGCAATCAGCCCCAGCATTTT	CASSTTAYSNQPQHF
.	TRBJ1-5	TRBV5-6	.	TGTGCCAGCAGCTTGAAAGGGCAGGGTGTTTGGAATCAGCCCCAGCATTTT	CASSLKGQGVWNQPQHF
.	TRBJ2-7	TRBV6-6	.	TGTGCCAGCAGTTGGACCGGCGGGGCCGACGAGCAGTACTTC	CASSWTGGADEQYF
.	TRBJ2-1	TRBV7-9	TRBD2	TGTGCCAGCAGCAATCCGGGACTAGCGGGAGATAATGAGCAGTTCTTC	CASSNPGLAGDNEQFF
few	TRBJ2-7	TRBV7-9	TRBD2	TGTGCCAGCAGCTTAGCGGGGACTAGGAGCTACGAGCAGTACTTC	CASSLAGTRSYEQYF
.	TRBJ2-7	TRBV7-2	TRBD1	TGTGCCAGCAGCTTTGAAGGGACAGGGGATTACGAGCAGTACTTC	CASSFEGTGDYEQYF
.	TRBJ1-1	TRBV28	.	TGTGCCAGCAGTCTCACACGATACAGGACCGCGAACACTGAAGCTTTCTTT	CASSLTRYRTANTEAFF
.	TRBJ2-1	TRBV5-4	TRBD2	TGTGCCAGCAGCTCGGGACTAGCGGGAGGAGGTAATCTTAAGGAGCAGTTCTTC	CASSSGLAGGGNLKEQFF
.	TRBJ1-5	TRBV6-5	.	TGTGCCAGCAGGCGGACATTCAATCAGCCCCAGCATTTT	CASRRTFNQPQHF
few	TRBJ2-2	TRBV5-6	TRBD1	TGTGCCAGCAGAGAAACAGGGGGCCGTGTCACCGGGGAGCTGTTTTTT	CASRETGGRVTGELFF
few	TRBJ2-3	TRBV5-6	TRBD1	TGTGCCAGCAGCTACGGGACAGGAGCCACAGATACGCAGTATTTT	CASSYGTGATDTQYF
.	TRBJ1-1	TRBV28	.	TGTGCCAGCAGTTTAGTTTCGGGAAAAGGCTTGGGCACTGAAGCTTTCTTT	CASSLVSGKGLGTEAFF
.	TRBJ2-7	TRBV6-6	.	TGTGCCAGCAGTTCCGACGGGAAAATTCCCTACGAGCAGTACTTC	CASSSDGKIPYEQYF
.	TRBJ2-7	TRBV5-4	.	TGTGCCAGCAGCTTCGGACTAATTCCCTACGAGCAGTACTTC	CASSFGLIPYEQYF
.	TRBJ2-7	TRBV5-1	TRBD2	TGCGCCAGCAGCAAAGGGGCCGGTGCGGGGGAGAAATACGAGCAGTACTTC	CASSKGAGAGEKYEQYF
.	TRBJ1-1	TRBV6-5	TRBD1	TGTGCCAGCAGCCGACAGGGTCTAGACACTGAAGCTTTCTTT	CASSRQGLDTEAFF
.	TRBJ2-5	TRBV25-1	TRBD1	TGTGCCAGCAGCGACAGGGGGATACTTCAAGAGACCCAGTACTTC	CASSDRGILQETQYF
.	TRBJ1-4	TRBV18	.	TGTGCCAGCTCGCGGGGTCTTAATGAAAAACTGTTTTTT	CASSRGLNEKLFF
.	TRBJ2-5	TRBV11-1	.	TGTGCCAGCAGCTTATCAGGCTTCCAAGAGACCCAGTACTTC	CASSLSGFQETQYF
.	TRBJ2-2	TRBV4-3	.	TGCGCCAGCAGCCAAGAGAGCGCCGCGAACACCGGGGAGCTGTTTTTT	CASSQESAANTGELFF
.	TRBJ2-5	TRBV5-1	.	TGCGCCAGCAGCCCGAACCCAGGGGCCGGTGGAGAGACCCAGTACTTC	CASSPNPGAGGETQYF
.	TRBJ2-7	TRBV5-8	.	TGTGCCAGCAGCCCTGACAGACTCTCCTACGAGCAGTACTTC	CASSPDRLSYEQYF